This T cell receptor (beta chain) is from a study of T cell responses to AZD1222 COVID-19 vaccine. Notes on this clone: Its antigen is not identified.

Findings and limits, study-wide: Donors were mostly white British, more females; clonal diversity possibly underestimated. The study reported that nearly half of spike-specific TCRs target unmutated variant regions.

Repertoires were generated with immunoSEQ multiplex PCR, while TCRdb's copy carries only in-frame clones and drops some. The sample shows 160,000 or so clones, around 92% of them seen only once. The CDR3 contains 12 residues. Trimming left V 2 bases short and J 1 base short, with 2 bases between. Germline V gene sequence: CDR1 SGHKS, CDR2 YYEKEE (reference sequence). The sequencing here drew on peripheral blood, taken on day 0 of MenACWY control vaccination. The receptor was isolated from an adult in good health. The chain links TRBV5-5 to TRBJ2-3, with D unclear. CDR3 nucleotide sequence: TGTGCCAGCAGCTTACGCACAGATACGCAGTATTTT. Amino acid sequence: CASSLRTDTQYF.